This TCR beta chain was sequenced during a study of cytomegalovirus exposure and HLA in healthy donors. The germline gives CDR1 LNHDA, CDR2 SQIVND (reference sequence). The length of the CDR3 is 15 residues. The ends lost 5 bases at V and 4 bases at J; junction bases unmatched: 10. Study conclusions and caveats: Later analysis placed DRB1 highest and HLA-C lowest in TCR association rates, which differed by HLA locus. The authors considered a cluster of highly shared sequence variants likely to be a sequencing artifact.

Use of 60 Vbeta and 13 Jbeta primers characterized the PCR. Data came from immunoSEQ multiplex PCR; TCRdb stores just in-frame clones and leaves some out. This table has 200,000 to 250,000 clones, more than 60% appearing once. To note about this clone: Its target is unknown.

The rearrangement links TRBV19 to TRBJ2-7; 8 bases line up with TRBD1. The TCR comes from a man aged 50 or older in good health and CMV-seronegative. Sequenced material: PBMCs. This CDR3 reads CASSPPSQGAYEQYF. The CDR3 region has the DNA TGTGCCAGTAGTCCTCCTAGCCAGGGGGCTTACGAGCAGTACTTC.